The 15 T cell receptor beta chains listed next were all sequenced from one sample in a study of tumor-infiltrating lymphocytes in oesophageal squamous cell carcinoma. TCRdb processed the PCR reads anew with MiXCR; each CDR3 protein has one entry. The sample has approximately 15,000 distinct CDR3 sequences, roughly 55% seen once; the top ten hold roughly 20%. The sample comprised esophageal tumor tissue. The receptors were sampled from a male donor with esophageal squamous cell carcinoma.

The chain is built from TRBV6-6 and TRBJ2-3; no definite D call. TRBJ2-1 explains the end of the DNA better; the J call may be wrong. The CDR3 is 14 amino acids. Germline V lookup: CDR1 MNHNY, CDR2 SVGAGI (reference sequence). The CDR3 DNA reads as TGTGCCAGCAGTTACTCGAAAGGTACACTAGAGCAGTTCTTC. This encodes CASSYSKGTLEQFF.

The rearrangement uses TRBV10-1 and TRBJ2-6, with TRBD2 identical over 15 bases. The end of the DNA fits TRBJ2-7 better, so the J call may be wrong. The CDR3 has 16 amino acids. CDR1 is WNHNN and CDR2 is SYGVQD in the germline V gene (reference sequence). Here the CDR3 reads CASSVGLAGGNGEQYF. CDR3 nucleotide sequence: TGCGCCAGCAGTGTGGGACTAGCGGGAGGTAACGGCGAGCAGTACTTC.

The J gene is TRBJ2-5, the V gene TRBV7-6; TRBD1 agrees at 8 bases. The closer fit of TRBJ2-1 to the DNA end suggests the J call may be wrong. Per germline, CDR1 SGHVS and CDR2 FNYEAQ. The CDR3 sequence is 15 residues long. CDR3 residues: CASSSHDRGINEQFF. The CDR3 DNA reads TGTGCCAGCAGCTCTCATGACAGGGGCATCAATGAGCAGTTCTTC.

The chain joins TRBV12-3 or TRBV12-4 to TRBJ2-5; no clear D. The DNA end lines up better with TRBJ2-1; the J call may be wrong. The CDR3 has 12 residues. The CDR3, as DNA: TGTGCCAGCAGTTTAACCGACAATGAGCAGTTCTTC. It yields the protein CASSLTDNEQFF.

In its sample, this clonotype is medium-sized. The rearrangement joins TRBV11-2 to TRBJ2-3, with 7 bases matching TRBD2. The CDR3 spans 17 residues. V was pared by 5 bases and J by 2 bases, with 13 bases of the junction left unmatched. From germline, CDR1 is SGHAT and CDR2 FQNNGV. DNA for the CDR3: TGTGCCAGCAGCCCGACCCGGAAGCGGGATACCACAGATACGCAGTATTTT. Amino acid sequence: CASSPTRKRDTTDTQYF.

The genes are TRBV7-2 and TRBJ2-5, with 10 bases matching TRBD2. The J call may be in error: the DNA end matches TRBJ2-1 better. This CDR3 comprises 15 residues. CDR1 and CDR2 from the germline V gene are SGHTA and FQGNSA. In nucleotides, the CDR3 is TGTGCCAGCAGCGTGAGCGGGAGGGCCTTGAATGAGCAGTTCTTC. Translated, it gives CASSVSGRALNEQFF.

The chain is built from TRBV7-4 and TRBJ2-5, with D possibly matching TRBD1 (6 bases). CDR1 and CDR2 from the germline V gene are SGHVT and SQSDAQ. The CDR3 is 17 amino acids. Deletions cut 2 bases from V and 0 bases from J, with 16 bases between. Written as DNA, the CDR3 is TGTGCCAGCAGCTTAAGGTATGGGGACAACCACCAAGAGACCCAGTACTTC. Its translation: CASSLRYGDNHQETQYF.

V usage is TRBV7-6 and J usage is TRBJ2-7; the match to TRBD2 covers 8 bases. The germline CDR1 and CDR2 sequences are SGHVS and FNYEAQ. The CDR3 extends over 14 amino acids. The V segment lost 5 bases and the J segment 4 bases; nucleotides outside the gene matches: 7. CDR3: CASSTSGGWYEQYF. CDR3 DNA sequence: TGTGCCAGCAGCACCTCGGGAGGGTGGTACGAGCAGTACTTC.

This rearrangement joins TRBV6-2 or TRBV6-3 to TRBJ2-1, with 11 bases that match TRBD2. Looked up from germline, CDR1 is MNHEY and CDR2 is SVGEGT. The CDR3 runs 14 residues. Losses at the gene ends were 7 bases for V and 9 bases for J; bases not matched to a gene: 8. DNA for the CDR3: TGTGCCAGCATAATTAGCGGGAGGGCCGGTGAGCAGTTCTTC. Translation: CASIISGRAGEQFF.

The chain uses TRBV7-8 and TRBJ1-3; perhaps TRBD1 as D (5 bases). V dropped 4 bases and J dropped 0 bases, with 16 bases sitting between them. This CDR3 region has 17 residues. The germline V gene has CDR1 SGHVS and CDR2 FQNEAQ. The chain's CDR3 is CASSSRPTQDSGNTIYF. The CDR3 DNA follows: TGTGCCAGCAGCTCCCGTCCCACACAGGACTCTGGAAACACCATATATTTT.

A remark on this clonotype: This may be a read error: a much more frequent sequence differs by one nucleotide. The rearrangement uses TRBV7-4 and TRBJ2-7; D uncertain. The CDR3 spans 15 residues. Deletions cut 1 base from V and 7 bases from J, with 17 bases between. Germline CDR1 reads SGHVT; CDR2 reads SQSDAQ. As DNA, the CDR3 is TGTGCCAGCAGCTTAGACGGAGCCTCCTACAATGAGCAGTACTTC. This sequence encodes CASSLDGASYNEQYF.

The sample holds many counts of this clonotype. A read error may be the cause here, since a much bigger clone is one base away. The chain recombines TRBV5-5 with TRBJ2-1; TRBD2 aligns across 7 bases. The J call may be incorrect, as the DNA end agrees better with TRBJ2-7. The CDR3 contains 16 residues. Germline CDR1 is SGHKS and CDR2 is YYEKEE (reference sequence). The chain's CDR3 is CASTRLGGSSYNEQYF. Here the CDR3 DNA reads TGTGCCAGCACAAGGTTGGGGGGGAGCTCCTACAATGAGCAGTACTTC.

The rearrangement joins TRBV19 to TRBJ2-3; D remains ambiguous. This CDR3 is 12 amino acids long. The V gene's germline CDR1 is LNHDA and CDR2 SQIVND (reference sequence). The V end was cut by 5 bases, the J end by 2 bases, with 5 bases between. The CDR3 nucleotides read TGTGCCAGTAGTCTCCCCACAGATACGCAGTATTTT. Encoded protein: CASSLPTDTQYF.

This clonotype has a count of ten or more. The rearrangement uses TRBV18 and TRBJ1-1; no clear D. The germline V gene has CDR1 KGHSH and CDR2 LQKENI. V was cut by 0 bases and J by 4 bases, with 12 bases left in between. The CDR3 length is 15 residues. The CDR3 protein is CASSPPRGQSTEAFF. Here the CDR3 DNA reads TGTGCCAGCTCACCACCCCGCGGCCAGAGCACTGAAGCTTTCTTT.

The chain joins TRBV11-1 to TRBJ2-1; possibly TRBD1 for D (6 bases). Germline CDR1 is SGHAT and CDR2 is FQDESV (reference sequence). Trimming took off 4 bases at V and 3 bases at J, with 22 bases between the two ends. The CDR3 extends over 18 amino acids. The DNA for the CDR3 is TGTGCCAGCAGCTGCCCCAGGGGACGTTGGGTGTTCTACAATGAGCAGTTCTTC. It is translated as CASSCPRGRWVFYNEQFF.